Below are 10 T cell receptor beta chains sequenced from a single sample in a study of blood T cells in healthy people across ages. The use of a sample-barcoded 5' primer and a J-beta primer mix characterized a second PCR of about 7 to 12 cycles. TCRdb re-analysed the 5' RACE reads in MiXCR, keeping a single row per CDR3 protein. In the table there are roughly 1,500,000 distinct CDR3 sequences, 40% to 50% of which are singletons. Specimen: blood. The receptors stem from a woman aged 18-29 years in good health.

This chain links TRBV9 with TRBJ2-3; maybe TRBD2 (7 bases). The CDR3 runs 17 residues. Germline CDR1 SGDLS, CDR2 YYNGEE. V lost 0 bases, J lost 2 bases, and 16 bases lay in between. CDR3: CASSVEGNGGLTDTQYF. CDR3 coding DNA: TGTGCCAGCAGCGTAGAGGGGAACGGGGGGCTCACAGATACGCAGTATTTT.

Comment on this clonotype: This could be a read error, since a much larger clone is one nucleotide away. The chain recombines TRBV6-5 with TRBJ1-4, with unresolved D. Germline CDR1 and CDR2: MNHEY and SVGAGI. CDR3 length equals 13 residues. This CDR3 is CASSYTVEEKRFF. As DNA, the CDR3 is TGTGCCAGCAGTTACACGGTGGAGGAAAAACGGTTTTTT.

This clonotype turned up a few times. The chain recombines TRBV11-2 with TRBJ2-7; D gene ambiguous. The V gene lost 3 bases and the J gene lost 2 bases, with 20 bases spanning the gap. The CDR3 has 17 residues. Germline V gene data show CDR1 as SGHAT and CDR2 as FQNNGV. CDR3 amino acids: CASSLVNPSDRPYEQYF. The CDR3 DNA sequence: TGTGCCAGCAGCTTGGTAAATCCGTCCGACCGTCCCTACGAGCAGTACTTC.

The gene calls are TRBV12-5 and TRBJ1-5; TRBD1 matches at 9 bases. CDR3 length equals 15 residues. Germline V gene sequence: CDR1 LGHNT, CDR2 FRNRAP. Trimming removed 1 base from V and 4 bases from J; junction bases left unmatched: 2. CDR3 sequence (DNA): TGTGCTAGTGGTTTGGGGACAGGGGCAAATCAGCCCCAGCATTTT. It is translated as CASGLGTGANQPQHF.

This clonotype was found a few times. The chain carries TRBV6-1 and TRBJ1-2; a possible D gene is TRBD1 (5 bases). V was trimmed by 0 bases and J by 6 bases, leaving 11 bases between them. The CDR3 covers 14 residues. Germline V gene lookup returns CDR1 MNHNS and CDR2 SASEGT. The CDR3 loop reads CASSEALGADGYTF. CDR3 nucleotides: TGTGCCAGCAGTGAAGCATTAGGGGCAGATGGCTACACCTTC.

The chain carries TRBV7-9 and TRBJ2-3; D gene unclear. The CDR3 sequence is 14 residues long. The V and J ends lost 2 bases and 1 base respectively, with 7 bases between them. From germline, CDR1 is SEHNR and CDR2 FQNEAQ (reference sequence). The CDR3 protein is CASSLQVGTDTQYF. CDR3 bases: TGTGCCAGCAGCTTACAAGTTGGCACAGATACGCAGTATTTT.

This sequence joins TRBV29-1 and TRBJ2-7, with 11 bases lining up with TRBD2. The end of the DNA is better explained by TRBJ2-5, so the J call may be wrong. The CDR3 is 13 residues long. Germline V lookup: CDR1 SQVTM, CDR2 ANQGSEA. The CDR3 region is CSVLAGGVKTQYF. The DNA of the CDR3 is TGCAGCGTTTTAGCGGGGGGGGTTAAGACCCAGTACTTC.

This sequence joins TRBV7-8 and TRBJ1-4; 7 bases are a match to TRBD1. Germline-derived CDR1 and CDR2 are SGHVS and FQNEAQ. The CDR3 spans 14 residues. Trimming cost V 0 bases and J 8 bases; bases outside gene matches: 3. CDR3 amino acids: CASSLATGREKLFF. CDR3 coding DNA: TGTGCCAGCAGCTTAGCGACAGGGAGGGAAAAACTGTTTTTT.

This clonotype was found once. The chain combines TRBV6-5 with TRBJ2-5; D might be TRBD1 (5 bases). Germline values: CDR1 MNHEY, CDR2 SVGAGI. This CDR3 has 15 amino acids. Trimming took 2 bases from V and 11 from J, leaving 21 bases between them. The CDR3 nucleotides are TGTGCCAGCAGTTACCGTGAAGGGGAAAACAATGAGCAGTACTTC. It yields the protein CASSYREGENNEQYF.

This clonotype has a single count. The CDR3 loop is CASAPGEQPQHF. CDR3 DNA: TGTGCCAGTGCCCCCGGGGAACAGCCCCAGCATTTT. The rearrangement links TRBV6-1 to TRBJ1-5; the D is unclear. Germline lookup yields CDR1 MNHNS and CDR2 SASEGT. CDR3 size: 12 residues. V was trimmed by 9 bases and J by 7 bases, leaving 13 bases between them.